Below are 9 T cell receptor beta chains sequenced from a single sample in a study of T cells in Graves' hyperthyroidism and ophthalmopathy. There were TCR beta CDR3 regions amplified from RNA transcripts. TCR CDR3 regions were first amplified by RT-PCR with HTBI primers. TCRdb re-derived calls from the multiplex PCR reads in MiXCR, one entry per CDR3 protein. The data contain roughly 290,000 distinct CDR3 sequences, roughly an eighth of them seen just once; the ten biggest clones take up less than 8%. Material for sequencing was blood. These TCRs come from a woman between 40 and 55 years old with Graves' hyperthyroidism.

There are many counts of this clonotype. The V gene is TRBV5-1, the J gene TRBJ2-2, with D perhaps matching TRBD1 or TRBD2 (5 bases each). CDR1 and CDR2 (germline): SGHRS, YFSETQ. This CDR3 spans 15 amino acids. V lost 4 bases and J lost 3, with 13 bases in between. CDR3 in amino acids: CASSRSGDHTGELFF. CDR3 DNA: TGCGCCAGCAGCCGATCCGGGGACCACACCGGGGAGCTGTTTTTT. The complete variable domain, with remaining parts taken from reference TRBV5-1 and TRBJ2-2, reads KAGVTQTPRYLIKTRGQQVTLSCSPISGHRSVSWYQQTPGQGLQFLFEYFSETQRNKGNFPGRFSGRQFSNSRSEMNVSTLELGDSALYLCASSRSGDHTGELFFGEGSRLTVL.

A remark on this clonotype: This sequence may be a read error, since a much larger clone differs from it by one base. The rearrangement joins TRBV30 to TRBJ1-4; 8 bases align to TRBD1. The V gene's germline CDR1 is GTSNPN and CDR2 SVGIG (reference sequence). The V and J ends lost 4 bases and 4 bases, in that order; junction bases with no gene match: 8. The CDR3 consists of 15 residues. CDR3 sequence: CAWTTAGGFNEKLFF. The CDR3 region has the DNA TGTGCCTGGACCACAGCAGGGGGCTTTAATGAAAAACTGTTTTTT.

The J gene is TRBJ2-7, the V gene TRBV7-6; D might be TRBD2 (5 bases). The germline V and J ends were trimmed by 5 bases and 5 bases, with 16 bases remaining between them. The CDR3 runs to 14 residues. Germline V gene lookup returns CDR1 SGHVS and CDR2 FNYEAQ. The DNA for the CDR3 is TGTGCCAGCAGCAACCCGAGACTAAGTCACGAGCAGTACTTC. Its translation: CASSNPRLSHEQYF.

The chain employs TRBV20-1 and TRBJ2-1; TRBD1 matches 9 bases. This CDR3 is built from 13 residues. Germline V lookup: CDR1 DFQATT, CDR2 SNEGSKA (reference sequence). Unmatched junction bases numbered 5, after V lost 3 bases and J lost 8 bases. The CDR3 region is CSARLQGADEQFF. For the CDR3, the DNA is TGCAGTGCTAGGCTACAGGGGGCCGATGAGCAGTTCTTC.

This clonotype was observed many times. The rearrangement uses TRBV27 and TRBJ1-1; tentative D call: TRBD1 (5 bases). Per the germline V gene, CDR1 is MNHEY and CDR2 is SMNVEV (reference sequence). This CDR3 region has 15 residues. V lost 4 bases and J lost 1, with 13 bases in between. The DNA for the CDR3 is TGTGCCAGCAGTTCTTCCCTCGACAGGAACACTGAAGCTTTCTTT. It codes for CASSSSLDRNTEAFF.

The table lists this clonotype with a few counts. The chain combines TRBV20-1 with TRBJ2-5; D unresolved. CDR3 length equals 14 residues. V was trimmed by 2 bases and J by 2 bases, leaving 12 bases between them. Germline assignment: CDR1 DFQATT and CDR2 SNEGSKA (reference sequence). CDR3 in amino acids: CSARLPTSQETQYF. As DNA, the CDR3 is TGCAGTGCTAGACTACCGACGTCACAAGAGACCCAGTACTTC.

In this sample, this clonotype turned up many times. The rearrangement uses TRBV15 and TRBJ2-3; D is ambiguous. The CDR3 length is 15 residues. The V gene's germline CDR1 is LNHNV and CDR2 YYDKDF (reference sequence). V shed 3 bases and J shed 5 bases, with 15 bases lying between them. The CDR3 DNA sequence: TGTGCCACCAGCAGCCTACTTAGTCTCGGAGATACGCAGTATTTT. Its translation: CATSSLLSLGDTQYF.

The rearrangement links TRBV5-4 to TRBJ2-5, with 9 bases matching TRBD2. Germline V CDR1 and CDR2: SGHNT, YYREEE (reference sequence). CDR3 length equals 16 residues. Trimming cost V 4 bases and J 4 bases; bases outside gene matches: 11. In DNA, the CDR3 is TGTGCCAGCAGCGGGGGGAGGCGGGAGGGGCGAGAGACCCAGTACTTC. Translation gives CASSGGRREGRETQYF.

There are many counts of this clonotype. This chain joins TRBV7-2 and TRBJ2-5; D call uncertain. V lost 2 bases, J lost 6 bases, and 4 bases lay in between. The germline V gene has CDR1 SGHTA and CDR2 FQGNSA. This CDR3 is built from 11 residues. For the CDR3, the DNA is TGTGCCAGCAGCTTAACCCAGACCCAGTACTTC. Protein: CASSLTQTQYF.